Listed here are 3 T cell receptor beta chains from one sample, sequenced in a study of beta chain features in type 1 diabetes. General observations from the study: Across all four CD4+ subsets, people with type 1 diabetes showed modestly shorter TCRB CDR3s.

Investigators reverse transcribed all isolated RNA, so they sequenced expressed TCRB transcripts. Only in-frame clones appear in the TCRdb table, and some are missing; sequencing was by immunoSEQ multiplex PCR. The sample lists 300,000 to 400,000 clones, approximately 9.9% occurring once. Their cognate antigens are unknown. What was sequenced was central memory CD4+ T cells from blood. The receptors were gathered from a man in his thirties or forties with type 1 diabetes.

This clone was seen a handful of times. The gene calls are TRBV28 and TRBJ1-6; D possibly corresponds to TRBD1 (5 bases). Germline V gene lookup returns CDR1 MDHEN and CDR2 SYDVKM. The ends were cut back, 6 bases at V and 10 bases at J, with 16 bases in the middle. CDR3 length equals 14 residues. The CDR3 bases are TGTGCCAGCAGCCCGGGACGGGCTAGGTCACCCCTCCACTTT. This translates into CASSPGRARSPLHF.

This clone was seen a handful of times. CDR3 in DNA: TGTGCCTGGAGTGGGGATAGCACTGAAGCTTTCTTT. Its translation: CAWSGDSTEAFF. This chain joins TRBV30 and TRBJ1-1; D is ambiguous. Between the trimmed V and J ends, which lost 1 base and 4 bases, there was a span of 7 bases. This CDR3 has 12 amino acids. Germline CDR1 GTSNPN, CDR2 SVGIG (reference sequence).

This clone was detected only a few times. The chain uses TRBV2 and TRBJ2-7; 7 bases align to TRBD1. CDR1 and CDR2 (germline): SNHLY, FYNNEI. This CDR3 region has 13 residues. Trimming cost V 9 bases and J 5 bases; bases outside gene matches: 10. The DNA of the CDR3 is TGTGCCAGTTCCAGGGGGTTTCGAAACGAGCAGTACTTC. Protein product: CASSRGFRNEQYF.